This T cell receptor beta chain is drawn from a study of blood T cells in healthy people across ages. This clonotype was recorded a few times. Then a second PCR, running roughly 7 to 11 cycles, was carried out with a sample-barcoded 5' primer and a J-beta primer mix. TCRdb re-called the 5' RACE reads through MiXCR, storing one row per CDR3 protein. The sample has 1.5 million to 2 million distinct CDR3 sequences, about 50% seen once; the top ten hold approximately 2.1%. Trimming stripped 1 base from V and 3 bases from J, with 4 bases between. The germline CDR1 and CDR2 sequences are LGHNA and YNFKEQ. This CDR3 comprises 13 residues.

This sequence originates from a woman between 40 and 50 years old in good health. The material sequenced was blood. The V gene is TRBV4-2, the J gene TRBJ2-1, with D unclear. The CDR3 nucleotides read TGTGCCAGCAGCCAAGTTCACTACAATGAGCAGTTCTTC. It is translated as CASSQVHYNEQFF.